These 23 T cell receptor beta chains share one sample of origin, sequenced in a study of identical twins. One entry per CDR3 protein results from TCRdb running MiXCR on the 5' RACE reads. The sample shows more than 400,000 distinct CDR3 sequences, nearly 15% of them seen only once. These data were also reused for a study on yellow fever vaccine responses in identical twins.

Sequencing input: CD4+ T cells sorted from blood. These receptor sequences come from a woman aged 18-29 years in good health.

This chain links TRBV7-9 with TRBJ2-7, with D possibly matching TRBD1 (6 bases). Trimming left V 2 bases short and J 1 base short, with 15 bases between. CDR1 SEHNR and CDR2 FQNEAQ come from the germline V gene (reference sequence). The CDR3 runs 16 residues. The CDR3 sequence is CASSLHQGPYSYEQYF. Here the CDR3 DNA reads TGTGCCAGCAGCTTACATCAGGGGCCCTATTCCTACGAGCAGTACTTC.

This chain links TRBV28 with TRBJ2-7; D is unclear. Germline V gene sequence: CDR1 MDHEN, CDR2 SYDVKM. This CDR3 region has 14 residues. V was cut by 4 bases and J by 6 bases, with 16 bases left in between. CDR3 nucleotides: TGTGCCAGCAGTTCCCCCGGCAGTCCCCTCGAGCAGTACTTC. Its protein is CASSSPGSPLEQYF.

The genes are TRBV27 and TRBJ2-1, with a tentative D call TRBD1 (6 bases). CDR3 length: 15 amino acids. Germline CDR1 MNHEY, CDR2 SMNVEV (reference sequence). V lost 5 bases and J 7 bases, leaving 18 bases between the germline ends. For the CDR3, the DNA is TGTGCCAGCAGTCCAACGTTCAGGGGAATGAATGAGCAGTTCTTC. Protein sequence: CASSPTFRGMNEQFF.

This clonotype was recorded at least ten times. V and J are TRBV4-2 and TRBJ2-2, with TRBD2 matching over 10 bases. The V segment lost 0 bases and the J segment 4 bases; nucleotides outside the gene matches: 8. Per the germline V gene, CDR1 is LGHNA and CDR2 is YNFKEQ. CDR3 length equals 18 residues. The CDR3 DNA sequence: TGTGCCAGCAGCCAAGATAATCTAGCGGGAGAGGTCACCGGGGAGCTGTTTTTT. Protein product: CASSQDNLAGEVTGELFF.

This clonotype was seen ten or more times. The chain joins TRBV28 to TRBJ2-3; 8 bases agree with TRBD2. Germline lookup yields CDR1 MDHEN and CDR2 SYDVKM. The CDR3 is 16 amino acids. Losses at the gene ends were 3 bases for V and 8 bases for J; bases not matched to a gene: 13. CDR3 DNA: TGTGCCAGCAGTTTTGGATTAGCGGGATTCACGGGTACGCAGTATTTT. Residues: CASSFGLAGFTGTQYF.

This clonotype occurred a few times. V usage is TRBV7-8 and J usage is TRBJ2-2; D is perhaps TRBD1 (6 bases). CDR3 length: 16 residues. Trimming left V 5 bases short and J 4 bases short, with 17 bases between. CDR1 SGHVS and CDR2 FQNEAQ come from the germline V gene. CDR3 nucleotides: TGTGCCAGCAGCGCTTACCCAGGGGTGACCACCGGGGAGCTGTTTTTT. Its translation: CASSAYPGVTTGELFF.

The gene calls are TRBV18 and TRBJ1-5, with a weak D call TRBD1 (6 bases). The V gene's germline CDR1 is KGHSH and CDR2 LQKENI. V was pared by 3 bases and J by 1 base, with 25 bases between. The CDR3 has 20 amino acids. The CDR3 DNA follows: TGTGCCAGCTCACCGCGTCGCGGGGGCGAAGAGACCCAAAGCAATCAGCCCCAGCATTTT. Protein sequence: CASSPRRGGEETQSNQPQHF.

The CDR3 is CASSLARLAGRNIQYF. CDR3 DNA: TGTGCCAGCAGCTTAGCGCGACTAGCGGGGAGGAACATTCAGTACTTC. This sequence joins TRBV7-2 and TRBJ2-4; 11 nucleotides line up with TRBD2. The trim removed 0 bases at V and 7 bases at J, leaving 5 bases unmatched. From germline, CDR1 is SGHTA and CDR2 FQGNSA. The CDR3 extends over 16 amino acids.

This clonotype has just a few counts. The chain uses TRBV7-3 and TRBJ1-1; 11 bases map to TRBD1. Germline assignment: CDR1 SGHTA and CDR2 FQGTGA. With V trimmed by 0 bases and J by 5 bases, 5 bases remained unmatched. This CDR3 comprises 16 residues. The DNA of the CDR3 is TGTGCCAGCAGCTTAACGGCCGGGACAGGGGGAACTGAAGCTTTCTTT. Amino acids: CASSLTAGTGGTEAFF.

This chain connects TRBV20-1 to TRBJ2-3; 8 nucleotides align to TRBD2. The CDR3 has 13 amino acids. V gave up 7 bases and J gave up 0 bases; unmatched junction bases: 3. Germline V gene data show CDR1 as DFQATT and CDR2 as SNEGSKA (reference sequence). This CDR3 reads CSETSESTDTQYF. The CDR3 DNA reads TGCAGTGAGACTAGCGAAAGCACAGATACGCAGTATTTT.

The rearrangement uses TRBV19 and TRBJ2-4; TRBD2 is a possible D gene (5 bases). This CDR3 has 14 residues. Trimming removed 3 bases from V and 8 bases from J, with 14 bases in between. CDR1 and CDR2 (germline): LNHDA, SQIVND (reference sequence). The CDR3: CASSIADGVDIQYF. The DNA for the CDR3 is TGTGCCAGTAGTATCGCGGACGGGGTGGACATTCAGTACTTC.

CDR3 sequence: CASSYNGGQGASYEQYF. DNA of the CDR3: TGTGCCAGCAGCTACAACGGGGGACAGGGGGCTTCCTACGAGCAGTACTTC. The chain combines TRBV6-5 with TRBJ2-7, with 12 nucleotides matching TRBD1. CDR3 length: 17 residues. The ends lost 6 bases at V and 1 base at J; junction bases unmatched: 10. Germline CDR1 reads MNHEY; CDR2 reads SVGAGI.

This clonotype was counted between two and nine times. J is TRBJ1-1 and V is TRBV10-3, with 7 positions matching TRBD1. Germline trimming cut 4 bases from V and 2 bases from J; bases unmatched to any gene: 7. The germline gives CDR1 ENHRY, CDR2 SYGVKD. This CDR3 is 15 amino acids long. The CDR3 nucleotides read TGTGCCATCAGTGGAGGGACAGAGAGAAACACTGAAGCTTTCTTT. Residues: CAISGGTERNTEAFF.

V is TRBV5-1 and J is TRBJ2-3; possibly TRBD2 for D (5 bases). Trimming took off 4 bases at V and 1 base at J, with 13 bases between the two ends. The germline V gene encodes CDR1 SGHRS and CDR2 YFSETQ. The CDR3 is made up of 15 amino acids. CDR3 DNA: TGCGCCAGCAGCGTGGAGGCTAGGCGCACAGATACGCAGTATTTT. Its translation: CASSVEARRTDTQYF.

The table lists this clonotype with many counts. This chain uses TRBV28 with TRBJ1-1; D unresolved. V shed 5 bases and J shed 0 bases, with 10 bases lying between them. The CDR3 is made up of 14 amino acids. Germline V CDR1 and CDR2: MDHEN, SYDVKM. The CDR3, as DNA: TGTGCCAGCAGTCCCTACAAGTTGAACACTGAAGCTTTCTTT. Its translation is CASSPYKLNTEAFF.

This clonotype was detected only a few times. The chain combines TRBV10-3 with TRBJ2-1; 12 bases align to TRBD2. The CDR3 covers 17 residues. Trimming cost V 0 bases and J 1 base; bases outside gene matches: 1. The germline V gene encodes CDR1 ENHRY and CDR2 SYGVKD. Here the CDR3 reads CAISESLAGGSYNEQFF. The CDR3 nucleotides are TGTGCCATCAGTGAGTCCCTAGCGGGGGGGTCCTACAATGAGCAGTTCTTC.

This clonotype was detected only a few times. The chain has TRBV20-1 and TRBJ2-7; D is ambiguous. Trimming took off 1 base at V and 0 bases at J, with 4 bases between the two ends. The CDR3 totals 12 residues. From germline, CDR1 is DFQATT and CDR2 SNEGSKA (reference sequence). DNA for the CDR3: TGCAGTGCTAGAGTCTACTCCTACGAGCAGTACTTC. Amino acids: CSARVYSYEQYF.

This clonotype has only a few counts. The CDR3 DNA reads TGTGCCAGCAGCTTCGGGGCGAACACCGGGGAGCTGTTTTTT. Its protein is CASSFGANTGELFF. V usage is TRBV11-2 and J usage is TRBJ2-2; TRBD2 is a possible D gene (5 bases). The CDR3 sequence is 14 residues long. Germline assignment: CDR1 SGHAT and CDR2 FQNNGV. V lost 3 bases, J lost 0 bases, and 5 bases lay in between. Based on the CDR3 plus reference TRBV11-2 and TRBJ2-2, the full variable domain is EAGVAQSPRYKIIEKRQSVAFWCNPISGHATLYWYQQILGQGPKLLIQFQNNGVVDDSQLPKDRFSAERLKGVDSTLKIQPAKLEDSAVYLCASSFGANTGELFFGEGSRLTVL.

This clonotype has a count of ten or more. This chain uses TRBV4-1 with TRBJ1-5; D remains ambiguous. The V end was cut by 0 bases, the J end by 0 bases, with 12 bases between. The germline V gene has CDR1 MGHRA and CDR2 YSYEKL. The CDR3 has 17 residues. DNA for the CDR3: TGCGCCAGCAGCCAAGATCAAAGGACGGATAGCAATCAGCCCCAGCATTTT. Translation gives CASSQDQRTDSNQPQHF.

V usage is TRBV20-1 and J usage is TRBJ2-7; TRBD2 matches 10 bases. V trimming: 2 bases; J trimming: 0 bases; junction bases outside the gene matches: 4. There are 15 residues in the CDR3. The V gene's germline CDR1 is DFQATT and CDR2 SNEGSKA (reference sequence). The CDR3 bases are TGCAGTGCTAGACGTAGCGGGGGGTTCTCCTACGAGCAGTACGTC. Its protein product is CSARRSGGFSYEQYV.

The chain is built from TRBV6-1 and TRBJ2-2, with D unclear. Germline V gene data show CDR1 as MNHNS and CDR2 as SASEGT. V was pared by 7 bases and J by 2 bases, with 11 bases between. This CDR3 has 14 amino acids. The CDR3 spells CASKFGSNTGELFF. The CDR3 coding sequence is TGTGCCAGCAAATTCGGCAGCAACACCGGGGAGCTGTTTTTT.

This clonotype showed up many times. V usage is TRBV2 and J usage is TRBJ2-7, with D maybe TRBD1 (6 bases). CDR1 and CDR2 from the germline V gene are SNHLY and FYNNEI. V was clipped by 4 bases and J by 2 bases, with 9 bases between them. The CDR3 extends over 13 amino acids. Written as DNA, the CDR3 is TGTGCCAGCAGTGGGGGGCCTACCTACGAGCAGTACTTC. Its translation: CASSGGPTYEQYF. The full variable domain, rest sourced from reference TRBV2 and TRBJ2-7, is EPEVTQTPSHQVTQMGQEVILRCVPISNHLYFYWYRQILGQKVEFLVSFYNNEISEKSEIFDDQFSVERPDGSNFTLKIRSTKLEDSAMYFCASSGGPTYEQYFGPGTRLTVT.

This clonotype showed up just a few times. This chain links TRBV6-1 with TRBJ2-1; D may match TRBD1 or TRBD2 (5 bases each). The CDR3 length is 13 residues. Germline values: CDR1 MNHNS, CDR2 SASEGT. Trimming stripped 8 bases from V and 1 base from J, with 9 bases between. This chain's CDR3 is CASGTRSYNEQFF. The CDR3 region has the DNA TGTGCCAGCGGGACCAGGTCCTACAATGAGCAGTTCTTC.